The rows below give T cell receptor beta chains drawn from one sample of a study of blood T cell repertoires in COVID-19. Sequencing used immunoSEQ multiplex PCR; TCRdb keeps in-frame clones, though not all of them. Of about 270,000 clones in the sample, around nine tenths are singletons; the top ten hold about 8.8%. The material sequenced was peripheral blood. Every receptor here comes from a man aged 40-49 years with active or convalescent COVID-19. Each CDR3 is given with its conserved first and last residue. Each record gives: V gene, D gene, clone size, J gene, CDR3 protein, CDR3 DNA. A D gene is named only where the DNA matches it firmly. Size values are once, few and many counts, or a class for expanded clones, and some rows have none.

v_call: TRBV30; d_call: TRBD1; clone_size: few; j_call: TRBJ1-5; cdr3_aa: CAWRPAGGNQPQHF; cdr3_nt: TGTGCCTGGAGGCCCGCAGGGGGTAATCAGCCCCAGCATTTT
v_call: TRBV2; d_call: -; clone_size: once; j_call: TRBJ2-5; cdr3_aa: CASSDARGDLGQYF; cdr3_nt: TGTGCCAGCAGTGACGCCAGGGGGGATTTAGGCCAGTACTTC
v_call: TRBV28; d_call: -; clone_size: -; j_call: TRBJ2-7; cdr3_aa: CASRRGGYEQYF; cdr3_nt: TGTGCCAGCAGGAGGGGAGGATACGAGCAGTACTTC
v_call: TRBV11-3; d_call: -; clone_size: -; j_call: TRBJ2-2; cdr3_aa: CASSKGRDGELFF; cdr3_nt: TGTGCCAGCAGCAAAGGCCGGGACGGGGAGCTGTTTTTT
v_call: TRBV3-1/TRBV3-2; d_call: TRBD1; clone_size: -; j_call: TRBJ2-7; cdr3_aa: CASSQVTGQGAYEQYF; cdr3_nt: TGTGCCAGCAGCCAAGTTACGGGACAGGGTGCCTACGAGCAGTACTTC
v_call: TRBV5-6; d_call: -; clone_size: -; j_call: TRBJ2-7; cdr3_aa: CASSSLTGLGNEQYF; cdr3_nt: TGTGCCAGCAGCTCCTTGACAGGCTTGGGAAACGAGCAGTACTTC
v_call: TRBV3-1/TRBV3-2; d_call: TRBD2; clone_size: -; j_call: TRBJ2-3; cdr3_aa: CASSQVVRTSGSKTDTQYF; cdr3_nt: TGTGCCAGCAGCCAAGTCGTGCGGACTAGCGGATCCAAGACAGATACGCAGTATTTT
v_call: TRBV5-5; d_call: TRBD1; clone_size: once; j_call: TRBJ2-7; cdr3_aa: CASRPGQGYEQYF; cdr3_nt: TGTGCCAGCAGACCGGGACAGGGCTACGAGCAGTACTTC
v_call: TRBV5-1; d_call: -; clone_size: once; j_call: TRBJ2-2; cdr3_aa: CASRADIPGELFF; cdr3_nt: TGCGCCAGCAGGGCGGATATACCCGGGGAGCTGTTTTTT
v_call: TRBV5-1; d_call: -; clone_size: -; j_call: TRBJ1-3; cdr3_aa: CASSLDSNSGNTIYF; cdr3_nt: TGCGCCAGCAGCTTAGACAGCAACTCTGGAAACACCATATATTTT
v_call: TRBV7-3; d_call: -; clone_size: -; j_call: TRBJ1-1; cdr3_aa: CASSLGQVGPSEAFF; cdr3_nt: TGTGCCAGCAGCTTAGGGCAGGTGGGGCCCTCCGAAGCTTTCTTT
v_call: TRBV5-6; d_call: TRBD1; clone_size: -; j_call: TRBJ1-4; cdr3_aa: CASSFPGTGYEKLFF; cdr3_nt: TGTGCCAGCAGCTTCCCCGGGACAGGGTATGAAAAACTGTTTTTT
v_call: TRBV5-1; d_call: TRBD1; clone_size: -; j_call: TRBJ1-3; cdr3_aa: CASSSTGSGNTIYF; cdr3_nt: TGCGCCAGCAGCTCGACAGGGTCTGGAAACACCATATATTTT
v_call: TRBV3-1/TRBV3-2; d_call: -; clone_size: -; j_call: TRBJ1-6; cdr3_aa: CASSQDQGSFSYNSPLHF; cdr3_nt: TGTGCCAGCAGCCAAGACCAGGGATCCTTCTCCTATAATTCACCCCTCCACTTT
v_call: TRBV9; d_call: -; clone_size: -; j_call: TRBJ1-6; cdr3_aa: CASSREGVSSYNSPLHF; cdr3_nt: TGTGCCAGCAGCCGGGAGGGCGTAAGCTCCTATAATTCACCCCTCCACTTT
v_call: TRBV15; d_call: TRBD2; clone_size: -; j_call: TRBJ2-1; cdr3_aa: CATSVPPGLAGGQSYNEQFF; cdr3_nt: TGTGCCACCAGCGTACCCCCGGGACTAGCGGGAGGGCAGTCCTACAATGAGCAGTTCTTC
v_call: TRBV6-6; d_call: TRBD1; clone_size: -; j_call: TRBJ2-7; cdr3_aa: CASSYFSGGAYEQYF; cdr3_nt: TGTGCCAGCAGTTACTTCTCAGGGGGCGCCTACGAGCAGTACTTC
v_call: TRBV7-3; d_call: -; clone_size: -; j_call: TRBJ1-1; cdr3_aa: CASSLTEETEAFF; cdr3_nt: TGTGCCAGCAGCTTAACAGAGGAGACTGAAGCTTTCTTT
v_call: TRBV7-9; d_call: TRBD2; clone_size: once; j_call: TRBJ2-7; cdr3_aa: CASTSNLLVLPGGEQYF; cdr3_nt: TGTGCCAGCACCTCGAATTTACTTGTCTTACCCGGGGGGGAGCAGTACTTC
v_call: TRBV9; d_call: -; clone_size: -; j_call: TRBJ2-5; cdr3_aa: CASSLSTYQETQYF; cdr3_nt: TGTGCCAGCAGCCTAAGCACGTACCAAGAGACCCAGTACTTC
v_call: TRBV5-1; d_call: TRBD1; clone_size: -; j_call: TRBJ2-1; cdr3_aa: CASWTGTPDNEQFF; cdr3_nt: TGCGCCAGCTGGACAGGGACCCCCGACAATGAGCAGTTCTTC
v_call: TRBV2; d_call: -; clone_size: -; j_call: TRBJ1-3; cdr3_aa: CASRALSGNTIYF; cdr3_nt: TGTGCCAGCAGAGCCCTCTCTGGAAACACCATATATTTT
v_call: TRBV30; d_call: TRBD2; clone_size: -; j_call: TRBJ2-5; cdr3_aa: CAWSSPGGRQETQYF; cdr3_nt: TGTGCCTGGAGTAGTCCGGGAGGCCGCCAAGAGACCCAGTACTTC
v_call: TRBV30; d_call: TRBD1; clone_size: -; j_call: TRBJ1-2; cdr3_aa: CAWGEQGAGGYTF; cdr3_nt: TGTGCCTGGGGGGAACAGGGGGCGGGCGGCTACACCTTC
v_call: TRBV18; d_call: -; clone_size: -; j_call: TRBJ1-6; cdr3_aa: CASSPDSSYNSPLHF; cdr3_nt: TGTGCCAGCTCACCGGACAGCTCCTATAATTCACCCCTCCACTTT
v_call: TRBV7-8; d_call: -; clone_size: once; j_call: TRBJ1-5; cdr3_aa: CASSSTGLGNQPQHF; cdr3_nt: TGTGCCAGCAGCAGTACAGGGTTGGGCAATCAGCCCCAGCATTTT
v_call: TRBV3-1/TRBV3-2; d_call: -; clone_size: -; j_call: TRBJ2-1; cdr3_aa: CASSQGQGNEQFF; cdr3_nt: TGTGCCAGCAGCCAAGGGCAGGGGAATGAGCAGTTCTTC
v_call: TRBV19; d_call: -; clone_size: -; j_call: TRBJ1-5; cdr3_aa: CATNVGFGNQPQHF; cdr3_nt: TGTGCCACCAACGTCGGGTTTGGCAATCAGCCCCAGCATTTT
v_call: TRBV6-5; d_call: TRBD1; clone_size: -; j_call: TRBJ1-2; cdr3_aa: CATRRGDYGYTF; cdr3_nt: TGTGCCACTCGCAGGGGGGACTATGGCTACACCTTC
v_call: TRBV24-1; d_call: TRBD2; clone_size: -; j_call: TRBJ2-4; cdr3_aa: CATSDPGREAKNIQYF; cdr3_nt: TGTGCCACCAGTGACCCGGGGAGGGAGGCCAAAAACATTCAGTACTTC
v_call: TRBV4-2; d_call: TRBD2; clone_size: -; j_call: TRBJ2-1; cdr3_aa: CASSQGSTGGDNEQFF; cdr3_nt: TGTGCCAGCAGCCAGGGGTCGACGGGGGGGGACAATGAGCAGTTCTTC
v_call: TRBV7-9; d_call: -; clone_size: -; j_call: TRBJ1-1; cdr3_aa: CASSTKQGYPMNTEAFF; cdr3_nt: TGTGCCAGCAGCACGAAACAGGGCTACCCGATGAACACTGAAGCTTTCTTT
v_call: TRBV6-5; d_call: -; clone_size: -; j_call: TRBJ1-5; cdr3_aa: CASSKELGGDQPQHF; cdr3_nt: TGTGCCAGCAGTAAGGAACTTGGGGGGGATCAGCCCCAGCATTTT
v_call: TRBV5-6; d_call: TRBD1; clone_size: -; j_call: TRBJ1-4; cdr3_aa: CASSSTGAYNEKLFF; cdr3_nt: TGTGCCAGCAGCTCAACAGGGGCCTATAATGAAAAACTGTTTTTT
v_call: TRBV5-6; d_call: -; clone_size: -; j_call: TRBJ1-5; cdr3_aa: CASSLLRGGNQPQHF; cdr3_nt: TGTGCCAGCAGCTTGCTCCGGGGAGGCAATCAGCCCCAGCATTTT
v_call: TRBV6-1; d_call: -; clone_size: -; j_call: TRBJ1-1; cdr3_aa: CASSEGPGNTEAFF; cdr3_nt: TGTGCCAGCAGTGAAGGCCCGGGGAACACTGAAGCTTTCTTT
v_call: TRBV6-5; d_call: -; clone_size: -; j_call: TRBJ2-3; cdr3_aa: CASSPRGGTDTQYF; cdr3_nt: TGTGCCAGCAGTCCCAGGGGCGGCACAGATACGCAGTATTTT
v_call: TRBV3-1/TRBV3-2; d_call: -; clone_size: -; j_call: TRBJ1-3; cdr3_aa: CASSQGGGNSGNTIYF; cdr3_nt: TGTGCCAGCAGCCAAGGAGGCGGGAACTCTGGAAACACCATATATTTT
v_call: TRBV24-1; d_call: TRBD2; clone_size: -; j_call: TRBJ2-3; cdr3_aa: CATSGYPGLAGGPSSTDTQYF; cdr3_nt: TGTGCCACCAGTGGGTACCCGGGACTAGCGGGAGGGCCGTCCAGCACAGATACGCAGTATTTT
v_call: TRBV19; d_call: -; clone_size: -; j_call: TRBJ1-6; cdr3_aa: CAAQQGGRWGPLHF; cdr3_nt: TGTGCCGCCCAGCAGGGCGGGAGGTGGGGGCCCCTCCACTTT
v_call: TRBV9; d_call: TRBD2; clone_size: few; j_call: TRBJ2-5; cdr3_aa: CASSGSGVRETQYF; cdr3_nt: TGTGCCAGCAGTGGGAGCGGGGTTCGAGAGACCCAGTACTTC
v_call: TRBV5-6; d_call: TRBD2; clone_size: -; j_call: TRBJ2-3; cdr3_aa: CASSFRQTAGVDTQYF; cdr3_nt: TGTGCCAGCAGCTTCCGACAGACAGCGGGGGTAGATACGCAGTATTTT
v_call: TRBV19; d_call: TRBD1; clone_size: -; j_call: TRBJ1-1; cdr3_aa: CASSSTGYEAFF; cdr3_nt: TGTGCCAGTAGTTCGACAGGGTATGAAGCTTTCTTT
v_call: TRBV30; d_call: TRBD2; clone_size: -; j_call: TRBJ2-3; cdr3_aa: CAWSVALGGGAVDTQYF; cdr3_nt: TGTGCCTGGAGTGTAGCCCTCGGCGGGGGGGCGGTAGATACGCAGTATTTT
v_call: TRBV6-5; d_call: -; clone_size: few; j_call: TRBJ1-6; cdr3_aa: CASNNFDRPNSPLHF; cdr3_nt: TGTGCCAGCAATAACTTCGACAGGCCCAATTCACCCCTCCACTTT
v_call: TRBV18; d_call: TRBD1; clone_size: -; j_call: TRBJ1-6; cdr3_aa: CASSPVRDRNSPLHF; cdr3_nt: TGTGCCAGCTCACCAGTCCGGGACAGAAATTCACCCCTCCACTTT
v_call: TRBV4-1; d_call: TRBD1; clone_size: few; j_call: TRBJ2-2; cdr3_aa: CASSQDVGTANTGELFF; cdr3_nt: TGCGCCAGCAGCCAAGACGTTGGGACAGCGAACACCGGGGAGCTGTTTTTT
v_call: TRBV9; d_call: TRBD1; clone_size: -; j_call: TRBJ2-3; cdr3_aa: CASTQGAIRRHTDTQYF; cdr3_nt: TGTGCCAGTACACAGGGGGCCATCCGTAGACACACAGATACGCAGTATTTT
v_call: TRBV11-1; d_call: TRBD2; clone_size: -; j_call: TRBJ2-7; cdr3_aa: CASSLLASYEQYF; cdr3_nt: TGTGCCAGCAGTTTACTAGCGTCCTACGAGCAGTACTTC
v_call: TRBV18; d_call: TRBD1; clone_size: -; j_call: TRBJ2-7; cdr3_aa: CASSPRQGAYEQYF; cdr3_nt: TGTGCCAGCTCACCCCGACAGGGGGCCTACGAGCAGTACTTC
v_call: TRBV6-8; d_call: TRBD1; clone_size: -; j_call: TRBJ2-7; cdr3_aa: CASSRQGHEQYF; cdr3_nt: TGTGCCAGCAGCAGACAGGGCCACGAGCAGTACTTC
v_call: TRBV3-1/TRBV3-2; d_call: -; clone_size: -; j_call: TRBJ1-5; cdr3_aa: CASSRTQAGNQPQHF; cdr3_nt: TGTGCCAGCAGCCGGACTCAAGCGGGCAATCAGCCCCAGCATTTT
v_call: TRBV10-1; d_call: TRBD2; clone_size: -; j_call: TRBJ2-3; cdr3_aa: CASSESGRGAKDTQYF; cdr3_nt: TGCGCCAGCAGTGAGTCGGGGCGGGGGGCCAAAGATACGCAGTATTTT
v_call: TRBV19; d_call: TRBD1; clone_size: -; j_call: TRBJ1-3; cdr3_aa: CASSLGTGRGNTIYF; cdr3_nt: TGTGCCAGTAGTCTAGGGACAGGGCGAGGAAACACCATATATTTT
v_call: TRBV20-1; d_call: -; clone_size: -; j_call: TRBJ1-1; cdr3_aa: CSLDRGGEAFF; cdr3_nt: TGCAGCCTAGACCGGGGGGGCGAGGCTTTCTTT